This is a list of T cell receptor beta chains from one sample in a study of T cells in localized non-small cell lung cancer. Assay: immunoSEQ multiplex PCR; the TCRdb copy retains only in-frame clones and omits some. Counted here are fewer than 50,000 clones, approximately 83% occurring once; the ten biggest clones make up 6.5% to 10%. The sequencing used PBMCs, collected before any cancer treatment. The source of these receptors is a man between 40 and 75 years old with stage II lung adenocarcinoma. CDR3s include the opening cysteine and the closing phenylalanine or tryptophan. Each record gives: CDR3 protein, V gene, J gene.

CDR3aa: CASSVQNTQPQHF; v_gene: TRBV6-1; j_gene: TRBJ1-5
CDR3aa: CASSTRTENTEAFF; v_gene: TRBV7-9; j_gene: TRBJ1-1
CDR3aa: CASSLDRTAYEQYF; v_gene: TRBV11-2; j_gene: TRBJ2-7
CDR3aa: CASTPRGANEKLFF; v_gene: TRBV6-6; j_gene: TRBJ1-4
CDR3aa: CSVLGDSSTDTQYF; v_gene: TRBV29-1; j_gene: TRBJ2-3
CDR3aa: CASSLTYGETQYF; v_gene: TRBV18; j_gene: TRBJ2-5
CDR3aa: CASSRGQEAGAYEQYF; v_gene: TRBV7-2; j_gene: TRBJ2-7
CDR3aa: CASSLGRDTQYF; v_gene: TRBV7-2; j_gene: TRBJ2-3
CDR3aa: CASSGVNRNSPLHF; v_gene: TRBV2; j_gene: TRBJ1-6
CDR3aa: CASSPAGGITEAFF; v_gene: TRBV28; j_gene: TRBJ1-1
CDR3aa: CASSHGVGGGSPLHF; v_gene: TRBV6-5; j_gene: TRBJ1-6
CDR3aa: CASSFPLNRGSGGYTF; v_gene: TRBV7-2; j_gene: TRBJ1-2
CDR3aa: CASSGAGLLISQEQYF; v_gene: TRBV7-2; j_gene: TRBJ2-3
CDR3aa: CASSLVRTASGANVLTF; v_gene: TRBV5-6; j_gene: TRBJ2-6
CDR3aa: CASSLMPGLANTGELFF; v_gene: TRBV7-3; j_gene: TRBJ2-2
CDR3aa: CASSLRQSGELFF; v_gene: TRBV7-3; j_gene: TRBJ2-2
CDR3aa: CASSFRIASSPLHF; v_gene: TRBV5-5; j_gene: TRBJ1-6
CDR3aa: CASSLQREFTQYF; v_gene: TRBV7-6; j_gene: TRBJ2-3
CDR3aa: CASSDSGTSTRGYTF; v_gene: TRBV6-4; j_gene: TRBJ1-2
CDR3aa: CASRGDRAKNTEAFF; v_gene: TRBV5-1; j_gene: TRBJ1-1
CDR3aa: CASSLDQGNSPLHF; v_gene: TRBV5-4; j_gene: TRBJ1-6
CDR3aa: CASSPSGRAGYEQYF; v_gene: TRBV6-6; j_gene: TRBJ2-7
CDR3aa: CASRPYEETNSPLHF; v_gene: TRBV6-5; j_gene: TRBJ1-6
CDR3aa: CASGLSPTGINTEAFF; v_gene: TRBV12-5; j_gene: TRBJ1-1
CDR3aa: CASSTGPWGEQYF; v_gene: TRBV6-5; j_gene: TRBJ2-7
CDR3aa: CASSRDTEAFF; v_gene: TRBV27; j_gene: TRBJ1-1
CDR3aa: CAISEGGQGYEKLFF; v_gene: TRBV10-3; j_gene: TRBJ1-4
CDR3aa: CASSVSRDYEQYF; v_gene: TRBV7-8; j_gene: TRBJ2-7
CDR3aa: CASSWNRGGASYEQYF; v_gene: TRBV5-6; j_gene: TRBJ2-7
CDR3aa: CASSLASSGSGSNEQFF; v_gene: TRBV5-1; j_gene: TRBJ2-1
CDR3aa: CSVEESFTQYF; v_gene: TRBV29-1; j_gene: TRBJ2-3
CDR3aa: CASKWGLNTEAFF; v_gene: TRBV7-3; j_gene: TRBJ1-1
CDR3aa: CASKGQGYSYEQYF; v_gene: TRBV5-6; j_gene: TRBJ2-7
CDR3aa: CASSLRRDTGELFF; v_gene: TRBV7-6; j_gene: TRBJ2-2
CDR3aa: CASSFPLGGQNNEQFF; v_gene: TRBV7-2; j_gene: TRBJ2-1
CDR3aa: CASSHALLAGGDEQFF; v_gene: TRBV4-2; j_gene: TRBJ2-1
CDR3aa: CASTRVGLNYGYTF; v_gene: TRBV28; j_gene: TRBJ1-2
CDR3aa: CASSPGVGRAYYEQYF; v_gene: TRBV5-1; j_gene: TRBJ2-7
CDR3aa: CASGLTSFTDTQYF; v_gene: TRBV6-6; j_gene: TRBJ2-3
CDR3aa: CASSLSTWNTEAFF; v_gene: TRBV7-3; j_gene: TRBJ1-1
CDR3aa: CASTPIRGIGSGELFF; v_gene: TRBV7-9; j_gene: TRBJ2-2
CDR3aa: CASSPQGRGRGETQYF; v_gene: TRBV28; j_gene: TRBJ2-5
CDR3aa: CSVEDRGTLGYTF; v_gene: TRBV29-1; j_gene: TRBJ1-2
CDR3aa: CASCPGPNEKLFF; v_gene: TRBV18; j_gene: TRBJ1-4
CDR3aa: CASSLVHGGGKTQYF; v_gene: TRBV5-6; j_gene: TRBJ2-5
CDR3aa: CASSYTSGTNTGELFF; v_gene: TRBV6-5; j_gene: TRBJ2-2
CDR3aa: CASSPGASNTGELFF; v_gene: TRBV11-2; j_gene: TRBJ2-2